Given below is one T cell receptor (beta chain) in context. Its antigen remains unidentified. Unique molecular identifiers were incorporated when the TCRbeta library was constructed. A single record per CDR3 protein comes from TCRdb applying MiXCR to the PCR reads. The sample holds a few hundred thousand distinct CDR3 sequences, 25% to 30% seen once. The sample is drawn from a study of T-cell reconstitution after alpha-beta-depleted transplantation in children. General study findings and limits: Some patients showed high day-60 TCRbeta diversity, which derived from surviving recipient T cells and thymic progenitors. The authors attributed T-cell counts and diversity one year after transplant mostly to newly produced T cells. By about two months after transplant, alpha-beta T cells reportedly arose from several hundred graft clones that had expanded.

The specimen comprised PBMCs, sampled before TCRalphabeta/CD19-depleted stem cell transplant. The sequence was obtained from a boy under two years old with Wiskott-Aldrich syndrome, due to receive a stem cell transplant.

CDR3 sequence (DNA): TGTGCCAGCAGCTTACAGGTTTTCGCGGAGCAGTTCTTC. This translates into CASSLQVFAEQFF. The J gene is TRBJ2-1, the V gene TRBV7-2, with D uncertain. V was trimmed by 2 bases and J by 10 bases, leaving 12 bases between them. The germline CDR1 and CDR2 sequences are SGHTA and FQGNSA. This CDR3 has 13 amino acids.